Described below is a single T cell receptor beta chain sequence and its context. Germline CDR1 is SGHNT and CDR2 is YYREEE (reference sequence). This CDR3 comprises 12 residues. With 1 base removed from V and 6 bases from J, the gap between germline ends came to 5 bases. This sample was taken from a study of control samples from healthy donors and cancer patients. The method was immunoSEQ multiplex PCR; TCRdb's version includes in-frame clones alone and lacks a portion of them. The data hold around 57,000 clones, with roughly 90% observed a single time. This sequence joins TRBV5-4 and TRBJ1-5; no reliable D call. The sequenced sample was PBMCs. This clonotype was sampled from a man aged 30 to 45 with colorectal cancer. CDR3 sequence (DNA): TGTGCCAGCAGCTTGTTGGGTCAGCCCCAGCATTTT. It specifies CASSLLGQPQHF.